This T cell receptor beta chain was identified in a study of shared clonotypes between healthy human individuals. The protocol was immunoSEQ multiplex PCR, while the TCRdb copy is restricted to in-frame clones and leaves out a portion. This sample has about 450,000 clones, with roughly 77% found just once. The V gene's germline CDR1 is SGHAT and CDR2 FQDESV (reference sequence). The V gene lost 0 bases and the J gene lost 1 base, with 12 bases spanning the gap. The CDR3 loop spans 16 amino acids. The chain employs TRBV11-1 and TRBJ1-1; possibly TRBD1 for D (5 bases). Sequencing was done on a sample of PBMCs. The receptor was derived from a woman in her thirties or forties in good health. Some clones in this sample may be carry-over from other donors' samples. CDR3 DNA sequence: TGTGCCAGCAGCTTAGCGCGTGGGGCACGGAACACTGAAGCTTTCTTT. It is translated as CASSLARGARNTEAFF.